These 9 T cell receptor beta chains share one sample of origin, sequenced in a study of cytomegalovirus exposure and HLA in healthy donors. The PCR contained 60 Vbeta and 13 Jbeta primers. Generated by immunoSEQ multiplex PCR, the TCRdb table keeps only in-frame clones and is missing some. Of 170,000 or so clones detected, less than 90% appear once; the ten largest clones hold roughly 2%. Sequencing was done on a sample of PBMCs. These receptors were obtained from a woman aged 18 to 35 in good health and CMV-seronegative.

This rearrangement joins TRBV29-1 to TRBJ1-1; D is possibly TRBD1 (6 bases). V shed 4 bases and J shed 6 bases, with 12 bases lying between them. This CDR3 comprises 12 residues. Germline V CDR1 and CDR2: SQVTM, ANQGSEA. The CDR3 coding sequence is TGCAGCGTTGGGTATGGGGGCTCTGAAGCTTTCTTT. Translation: CSVGYGGSEAFF.

The chain is built from TRBV18 and TRBJ2-3, with D possibly being TRBD2 (6 bases). Deletions cut 6 bases from V and 4 bases from J, with 17 bases between. Germline V gives CDR1 KGHSH, CDR2 LQKENI. CDR3 size: 15 residues. The CDR3 loop is CASSLLREAADTQYF. The CDR3 DNA follows: TGTGCCAGCTCCCTGCTAAGGGAGGCAGCAGATACGCAGTATTTT.

This clone was seen a handful of times. The chain has TRBV4-2 and TRBJ2-7, with a tentative D call TRBD2 (5 bases). Trimming left V 0 bases short and J 0 bases short, with 12 bases between. Germline V gene data show CDR1 as LGHNA and CDR2 as YNFKEQ. The CDR3 is made up of 16 amino acids. The CDR3 spells CASSQDSADRSYEQYF. As DNA, the CDR3 is TGTGCCAGCAGCCAAGATAGCGCGGACCGCTCCTACGAGCAGTACTTC.

The V call is TRBV6-5, the J call TRBJ2-5; TRBD1 agrees at 8 bases. J gave up 3 bases and V 5 bases, and 8 bases lay outside the gene matches. The CDR3 is 15 amino acids. Germline-derived CDR1 and CDR2 are MNHEY and SVGAGI. The CDR3: CASSVLGQVEETQYF. The CDR3 DNA sequence: TGTGCCAGCAGTGTACTGGGACAGGTTGAAGAGACCCAGTACTTC.

The V gene is TRBV27, the J gene TRBJ2-7, with 7 bases aligning to TRBD2. Germline CDR1 is MNHEY and CDR2 is SMNVEV (reference sequence). V dropped 3 bases and J dropped 2; count of bases not matched to a gene: 7. The CDR3 is 15 residues long. The CDR3 loop is CASSFQRDGAYEQYF. DNA of the CDR3: TGTGCCAGCAGTTTCCAGCGGGACGGGGCCTACGAGCAGTACTTC.

This chain uses TRBV28 with TRBJ1-5; a possible D gene is TRBD1 (5 bases). The CDR3 consists of 18 residues. Deletions cut 5 bases from V and 0 bases from J, with 20 bases between. The V gene's germline CDR1 is MDHEN and CDR2 SYDVKM. In DNA, the CDR3 is TGTGCCAGCAGTCCTTCTTCAGGGATGACTTATAGCAATCAGCCCCAGCATTTT. This encodes CASSPSSGMTYSNQPQHF.

The genes are TRBV11-2 and TRBJ1-2; unclear D gene. V lost 2 bases and J 7 bases, leaving 8 bases between the germline ends. The CDR3 has 12 amino acids. CDR1 is SGHAT and CDR2 is FQNNGV in the germline V gene. CDR3 sequence reads: CASSLFEGGYTF. CDR3 sequence (DNA): TGTGCCAGCAGCTTATTTGAGGGTGGCTACACCTTC.

This chain uses TRBV18 with TRBJ1-1; D remains ambiguous. This CDR3 is 11 amino acids long. CDR1 KGHSH and CDR2 LQKENI come from the germline V gene. Trimming removed 2 bases at V and 7 bases at J, with 5 bases between. The DNA of the CDR3 is TGTGCCAGCTCACCAGCGGGTGAAGCTTTCTTT. It codes for CASSPAGEAFF. The full variable domain, in which reference TRBV18 and TRBJ1-1 provide the parts outside the CDR3, is NAGVMQNPRHLVRRRGQEARLRCSPMKGHSHVYWYRQLPEEGLKFMVYLQKENIIDESGMPKERFSAEFPKEGPSILRIQQVVRGDSAAYFCASSPAGEAFFGQGTRLTVV.

J is TRBJ2-1 and V is TRBV7-2; 8 nucleotides match TRBD1. V gave up 8 bases and J gave up 0 bases; unmatched junction bases: 3. The germline gives CDR1 SGHTA, CDR2 FQGNSA. The CDR3 totals 14 residues. This CDR3 is CASWTGSSYNEQFF. The CDR3 region has the DNA TGTGCCAGCTGGACAGGGAGCTCCTACAATGAGCAGTTCTTC.